The rows below give T cell receptor beta chains drawn from one sample of a study of blood T cells in healthy people across ages. TCRdb re-called the 5' RACE reads through MiXCR, storing one row per CDR3 protein. The table shows about 810,000 distinct CDR3 sequences, with 36% occurring only once. Material for sequencing was blood. The receptors derive from a man younger than 35 in good health. The CDR3 runs from the conserved cysteine through the conserved F or W. A clone size is listed for some rows: how often the clone was seen (once, few, many), or a class if it is expanded.

j_call	clone_size	v_call	cdr3_aa
TRBJ2-5	-	TRBV7-2	CASSGHETQYF
TRBJ2-1	-	TRBV20-1	CSARSLAGEGSSYNEQFF
TRBJ2-5	-	TRBV4-1	CASSQRPGTSTETQYF
TRBJ1-4	-	TRBV30	CALGTGILEKLSF
TRBJ2-3	-	TRBV30	CAWSLLAGISDTQYF
TRBJ1-2	-	TRBV24-1	CATSQGPGGYTF
TRBJ1-4	many	TRBV25-1	CASSDPLIDEKLFF
TRBJ1-5	few	TRBV9	CASSVGWSDNQPQHF
TRBJ1-1	-	TRBV20-1	CSARWIGTEAFF
TRBJ2-7	-	TRBV6-2/TRBV6-3	CASSRLRESEQYF
TRBJ2-1	few	TRBV9	CASSLLRLADYNEQFF
TRBJ2-1	-	TRBV25-1	CASRGSFRAYNEQFF
TRBJ1-2	-	TRBV24-1	CATSDFRGRGGYTF
TRBJ2-6	-	TRBV20-1	CSARRQTGANVLTF
TRBJ2-1	-	TRBV5-1	CASNAVYNEQFF
TRBJ1-4	-	TRBV4-3	CAGSQAAQGNEKLFF
TRBJ2-6	-	TRBV15	CATSILQALARNSGANVLTF
TRBJ1-4	-	TRBV20-1	CSAFHQGLGEKLFF
TRBJ1-4	few	TRBV3-1	CASSQGGDRRDGGNEKLFF
TRBJ2-4	-	TRBV20-1	CSARNSGSGNIQYF
TRBJ2-7	many	TRBV9	CASSVGLAGGYEQYF
TRBJ2-7	many	TRBV5-1	CASSLGIGVRYEQYF
TRBJ2-2	-	TRBV10-3	CATSDLGRGAAGELFF
TRBJ2-5	many	TRBV7-2	CASSQQGRGQETQYF
TRBJ1-3	-	TRBV7-9	CASSSDREGNTIYF
TRBJ2-3	-	TRBV5-6	CASSSPGGKTDTQYF
TRBJ1-1	-	TRBV12-3/TRBV12-4	CASSLGGRITEAFF
TRBJ2-7	-	TRBV18	CASSEFGEQYF
TRBJ1-4	-	TRBV5-1	CASSPQAQGLLEKLFF
TRBJ2-4	-	TRBV11-2	CASSSKGLAGEEQYF
TRBJ2-3	few	TRBV20-1	CSARPLQGWADTQYF
TRBJ1-2	-	TRBV5-6	CASRAIQNNYGYTF
TRBJ2-3	-	TRBV29-1	CSVAGTSGGTDTQYF
TRBJ1-3	few	TRBV4-3	CASSQGPGQDSGNTIYF
TRBJ1-4	-	TRBV5-1	CASSRDRSDNEKLFF
TRBJ2-1	-	TRBV12-3/TRBV12-4	CAIQGGTVNNEQFF
TRBJ1-2	-	TRBV6-5	CASSRSGANYGYTF
TRBJ2-7	-	TRBV7-2	CASSLVLAGDEQYF
TRBJ2-7	-	TRBV30	CAWELARELYF
TRBJ2-5	few	TRBV20-1	CSARDVGTGRETQYF
TRBJ1-2	-	TRBV7-2	CASSSTRYPNYGYTF
TRBJ2-5	many	TRBV4-3	CASSQDSGREETQYF
TRBJ2-3	-	TRBV21-1	CASSGLPGKYTQYF
TRBJ2-7	few	TRBV14	CASSQYRSYEQYF
TRBJ1-6	few	TRBV30	CAWNPGTEPADNSPLHF
-	-	TRBV5-1	CASSLSLASGAAEQYF